This TCR beta chain was obtained from a study of blood T cell repertoires in COVID-19. From germline, CDR1 is MNHEY and CDR2 SMNVEV (reference sequence). Trimming removed 0 bases from V and 8 bases from J; junction bases left unmatched: 2. The CDR3 spans 14 residues. TCRdb keeps only in-frame clones here, not all; method: immunoSEQ multiplex PCR. This table holds hundreds of thousands of clones, 89% found once. Sequencing used peripheral blood. This sequence joins TRBV27 and TRBJ2-1; 9 nucleotides line up with TRBD2. This receptor was identified in a woman in her 30s with COVID-19, enrolled during active disease. CDR3 in amino acids: CASSLSRTSDEQFF. Here the CDR3 DNA reads TGTGCCAGCAGTTTATCACGGACTAGCGATGAGCAGTTCTTC.